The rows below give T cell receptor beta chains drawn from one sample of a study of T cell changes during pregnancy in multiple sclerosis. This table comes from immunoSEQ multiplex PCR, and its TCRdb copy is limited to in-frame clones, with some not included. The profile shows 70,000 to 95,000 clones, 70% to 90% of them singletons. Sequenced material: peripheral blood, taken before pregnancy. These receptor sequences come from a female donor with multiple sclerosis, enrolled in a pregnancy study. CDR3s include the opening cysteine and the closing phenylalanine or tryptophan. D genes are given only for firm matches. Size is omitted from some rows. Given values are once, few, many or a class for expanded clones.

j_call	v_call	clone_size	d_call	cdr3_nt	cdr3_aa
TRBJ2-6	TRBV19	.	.	TGTGCCAGTAGTTCTACGGGGGGGGCCAACGTCCTGACTTTC	CASSSTGGANVLTF
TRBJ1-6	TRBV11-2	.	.	TGTGCCAGCAGCTACCGGGACACCTTCTATAATTCACCCCTCCACTTT	CASSYRDTFYNSPLHF
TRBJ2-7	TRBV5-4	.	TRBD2	TGTGCCAGCAGTCGCCCGGGGGGTCAGAGCGAGCAGTACTTC	CASSRPGGQSEQYF
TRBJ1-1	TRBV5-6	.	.	TGTGCCAGCAGCTTCGGACAGAGGAACACTGAAGCTTTCTTT	CASSFGQRNTEAFF
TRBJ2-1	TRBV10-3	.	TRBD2	TGTGCCATCAGTGTTGGGGCGGGGGGCAACAATGAGCAGTTCTTC	CAISVGAGGNNEQFF
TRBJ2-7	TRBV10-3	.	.	TGTGCCATCAGTGCGGAGGGCTACGAGCAGTACTTC	CAISAEGYEQYF
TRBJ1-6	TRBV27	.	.	TGTGCCAGCAGTTTAAGAGGGATAGGGTTAGCTTCACCCCTCCACTTT	CASSLRGIGLASPLHF
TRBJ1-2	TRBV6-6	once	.	TGTGCCAGCAGTTACGCAGGAGACAGGAACTATGGCTACACCTTC	CASSYAGDRNYGYTF
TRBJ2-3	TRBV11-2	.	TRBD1	TGTGCCAGCAGCGACCGACAGGGAACAGATACGCAGTATTTT	CASSDRQGTDTQYF
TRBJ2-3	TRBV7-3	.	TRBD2	TGTGCCAGCAGCTTAACGGGAGGACTAGCAGATACGCAGTATTTT	CASSLTGGLADTQYF
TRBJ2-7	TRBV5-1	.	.	TGCGCCAGCAGCTTGAGGCAGGGGACGGGCGAGCAGTACTTC	CASSLRQGTGEQYF
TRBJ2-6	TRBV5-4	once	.	TGTGCCAGCAGCTCGATAAAACAGGGTCGCGGGGCCAACGTCCTGACTTTC	CASSSIKQGRGANVLTF
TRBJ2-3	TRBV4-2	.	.	TGTGCCAGCAGCCAGGGGGCCGGAGATACGCAGTATTTT	CASSQGAGDTQYF
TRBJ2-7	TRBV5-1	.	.	TGCGCCAGCAGCCCCCAAGGAGGGTCGTTCTACGAGCAGTACTTC	CASSPQGGSFYEQYF
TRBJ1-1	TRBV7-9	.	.	TGTGCCAGCAGCCTCAGTGTTCGTGGCACTGAAGCTTTCTTT	CASSLSVRGTEAFF
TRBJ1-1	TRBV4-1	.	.	TGCGCCAGCAGCCCATTAACGCGGCAAACGAACACTGAAGCTTTCTTT	CASSPLTRQTNTEAFF
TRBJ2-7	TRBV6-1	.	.	TGTGCCAGCATCCGGGACGGGAGCTCCTACGAGCAGTACTTC	CASIRDGSSYEQYF
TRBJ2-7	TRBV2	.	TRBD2	TGTGCCAGCAGTGACAGGGAGGGCTACGAGCAGTACTTC	CASSDREGYEQYF
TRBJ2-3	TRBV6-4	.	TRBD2	TGTGCCAGCAGTACTAGCGGGTCCCAGGATACGCAGTATTTT	CASSTSGSQDTQYF
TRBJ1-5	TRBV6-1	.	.	TGTGCCAGCATCGCGGGTGGAGGGAGCAATCAGCCCCAGCATTTT	CASIAGGGSNQPQHF
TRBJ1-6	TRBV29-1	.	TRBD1	TGCAGCGTTCTAGACAGGGGAGATTCACCCCTCCACTTT	CSVLDRGDSPLHF
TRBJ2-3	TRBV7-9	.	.	TGTGCCAGCAGCCACCGGGACACGGTCACAGATACGCAGTATTTT	CASSHRDTVTDTQYF
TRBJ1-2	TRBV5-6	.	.	TGTGCCAGCAGCTTGTCGTCCTGGGGAGATGGCTACACCTTC	CASSLSSWGDGYTF
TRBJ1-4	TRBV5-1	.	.	TGCGCCAGCAGCTTTACGGATGGGCTTAATGAAAAACTGTTTTTT	CASSFTDGLNEKLFF
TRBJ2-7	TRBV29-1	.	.	TGCAGCGTCAGCAACGGGGAGGATGACGAGCAGTACTTC	CSVSNGEDDEQYF
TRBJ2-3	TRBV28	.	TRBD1	TGTGCCAGCAGTTTTAGGGGGCTTAGCACAGATACGCAGTATTTT	CASSFRGLSTDTQYF